The present TCR beta chain was sequenced within a study of T cells in Graves' hyperthyroidism and ophthalmopathy. Authors of the study amplified TCR beta CDR3 regions from RNA transcripts. RT-PCR in the first round (using the HTBI primer set) targeted the TCR CDR3. From the multiplex PCR reads, TCRdb called clonotypes with MiXCR, one entry per CDR3 protein. This table has 450,000 to 500,000 distinct CDR3 sequences, approximately 22% appearing once. The CDR3 covers 15 residues. The germline gives CDR1 SGHRS, CDR2 YFSETQ. Trimming cost V 0 bases and J 1 base, with 10 bases left between them. The rearrangement uses TRBV5-1 and TRBJ2-5; possibly TRBD2 for D (6 bases). The sample consisted of blood. The sequence came from a woman between 65 and 79 years old with Graves' ophthalmopathy. CDR3 DNA sequence: TGCGCCAGCAGCTTGGGTCTAGCGAGCCAAGAGACCCAGTACTTC. It yields the protein CASSLGLASQETQYF. Filled out from reference TRBV5-1 and TRBJ2-5, the complete variable domain reads KAGVTQTPRYLIKTRGQQVTLSCSPISGHRSVSWYQQTPGQGLQFLFEYFSETQRNKGNFPGRFSGRQFSNSRSEMNVSTLELGDSALYLCASSLGLASQETQYFGPGTRLLVL.